This T cell receptor beta chain was recorded in a study of CD8 T cells in ankylosing spondylitis. This clonotype was recorded a few times. The antigen is not known. V lost 8 bases and J 7 bases, leaving 14 bases between the germline ends. The CDR3 has 12 amino acids. Germline values: CDR1 MDHEN, CDR2 SYDVKM. Study-wide findings and caveats: CD8+ cells made up the disease-linked clones, which were relatively rare in peripheral blood. Blood of patients with ankylosing spondylitis appeared to be characterized by a TCR beta motif of eight highly homologous variants. Disease-linked clones reportedly concentrated significantly in matched ankylosing spondylitis synovial fluid. In synovial fluid and blood from reactive arthritis, some motif variants were previously reported.

The authors made TCR beta libraries by quantitative 5'-RACE with molecular barcodes. TCRdb re-analysed the 5' RACE reads in MiXCR, keeping a single row per CDR3 protein. The sample holds approximately 400,000 distinct CDR3 sequences, approximately 17% seen once. Sequenced: blood, either unsorted or a sorted T cell fraction (not recorded which). The clonotype originates from a male donor with ankylosing spondylitis. The gene calls are TRBV28 and TRBJ1-2; tentatively, D is TRBD1 (6 bases). The CDR3 reads CASAQGTPGYTF. CDR3 in DNA: TGTGCCAGCGCTCAGGGGACCCCTGGCTACACCTTC.